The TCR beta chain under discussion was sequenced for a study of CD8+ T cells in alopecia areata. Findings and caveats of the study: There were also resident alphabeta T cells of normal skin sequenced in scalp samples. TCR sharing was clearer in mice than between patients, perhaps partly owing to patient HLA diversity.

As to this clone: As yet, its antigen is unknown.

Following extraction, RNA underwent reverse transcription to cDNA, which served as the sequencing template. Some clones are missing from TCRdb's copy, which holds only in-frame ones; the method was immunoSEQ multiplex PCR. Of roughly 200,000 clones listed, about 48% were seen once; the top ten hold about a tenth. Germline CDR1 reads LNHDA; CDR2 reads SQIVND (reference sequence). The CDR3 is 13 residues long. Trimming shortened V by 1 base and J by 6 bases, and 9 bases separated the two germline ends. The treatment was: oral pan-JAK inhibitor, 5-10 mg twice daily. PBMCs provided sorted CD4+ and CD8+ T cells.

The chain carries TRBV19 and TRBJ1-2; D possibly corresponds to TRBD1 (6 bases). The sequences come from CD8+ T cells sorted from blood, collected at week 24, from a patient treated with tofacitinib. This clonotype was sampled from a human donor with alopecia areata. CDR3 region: CASSIAGGHGYTF. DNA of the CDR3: TGTGCCAGTAGTATAGCGGGGGGCCATGGCTACACCTTC.